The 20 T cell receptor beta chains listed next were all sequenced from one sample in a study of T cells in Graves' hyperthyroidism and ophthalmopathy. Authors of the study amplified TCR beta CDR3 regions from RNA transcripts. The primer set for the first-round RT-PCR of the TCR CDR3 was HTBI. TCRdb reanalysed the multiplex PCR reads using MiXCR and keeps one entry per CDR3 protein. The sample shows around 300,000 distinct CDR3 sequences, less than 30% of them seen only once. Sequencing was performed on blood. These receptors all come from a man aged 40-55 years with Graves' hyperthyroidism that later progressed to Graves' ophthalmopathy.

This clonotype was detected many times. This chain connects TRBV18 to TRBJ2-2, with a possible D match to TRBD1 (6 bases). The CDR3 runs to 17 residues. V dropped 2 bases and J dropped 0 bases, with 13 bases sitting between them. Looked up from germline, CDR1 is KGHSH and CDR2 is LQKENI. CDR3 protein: CASSPAYRVANTGELFF. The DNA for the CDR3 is TGTGCCAGCTCACCAGCCTACAGGGTGGCGAACACCGGGGAGCTGTTTTTT.

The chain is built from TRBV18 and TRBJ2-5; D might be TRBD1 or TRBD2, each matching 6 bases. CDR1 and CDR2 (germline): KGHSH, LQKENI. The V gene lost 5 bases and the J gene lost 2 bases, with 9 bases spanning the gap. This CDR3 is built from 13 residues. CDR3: CASSAGQQETQYF. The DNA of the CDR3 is TGTGCCAGCTCAGCGGGACAACAAGAGACCCAGTACTTC.

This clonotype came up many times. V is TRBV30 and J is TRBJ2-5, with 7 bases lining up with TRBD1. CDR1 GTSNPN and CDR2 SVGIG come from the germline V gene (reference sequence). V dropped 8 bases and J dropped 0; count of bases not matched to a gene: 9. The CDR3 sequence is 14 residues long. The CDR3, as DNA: TGTGCCGGGAACAGGGGAAGATACCAAGAGACCCAGTACTTC. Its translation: CAGNRGRYQETQYF.

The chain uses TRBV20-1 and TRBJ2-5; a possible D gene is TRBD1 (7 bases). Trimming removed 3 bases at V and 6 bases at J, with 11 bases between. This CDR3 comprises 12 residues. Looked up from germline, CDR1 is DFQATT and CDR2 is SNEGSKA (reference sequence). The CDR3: CSAREGAKTQYF. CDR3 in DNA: TGCAGTGCTAGGGAGGGGGCGAAGACCCAGTACTTC.

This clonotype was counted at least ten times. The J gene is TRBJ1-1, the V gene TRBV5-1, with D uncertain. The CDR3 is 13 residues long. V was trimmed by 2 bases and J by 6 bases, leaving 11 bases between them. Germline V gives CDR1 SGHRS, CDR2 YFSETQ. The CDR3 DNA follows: TGCGCCAGCAGCTTAGGACGCGACGCTGAAGCTTTCTTT. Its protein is CASSLGRDAEAFF. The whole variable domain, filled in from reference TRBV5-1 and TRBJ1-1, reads KAGVTQTPRYLIKTRGQQVTLSCSPISGHRSVSWYQQTPGQGLQFLFEYFSETQRNKGNFPGRFSGRQFSNSRSEMNVSTLELGDSALYLCASSLGRDAEAFFGQGTRLTVV.

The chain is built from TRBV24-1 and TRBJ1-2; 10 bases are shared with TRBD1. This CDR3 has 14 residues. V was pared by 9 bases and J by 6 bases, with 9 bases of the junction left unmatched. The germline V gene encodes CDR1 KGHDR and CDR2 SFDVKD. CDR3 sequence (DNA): TGTGCCACCTCCGGGACAGGGGAGGGGAATGGCTACACCTTC. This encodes CATSGTGEGNGYTF.

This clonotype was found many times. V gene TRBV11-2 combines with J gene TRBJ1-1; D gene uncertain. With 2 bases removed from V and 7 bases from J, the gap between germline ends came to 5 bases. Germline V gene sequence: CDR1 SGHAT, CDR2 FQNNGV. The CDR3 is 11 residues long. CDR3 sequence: CASSLFGEAFF. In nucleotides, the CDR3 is TGTGCCAGCAGCTTATTTGGTGAAGCTTTCTTT.

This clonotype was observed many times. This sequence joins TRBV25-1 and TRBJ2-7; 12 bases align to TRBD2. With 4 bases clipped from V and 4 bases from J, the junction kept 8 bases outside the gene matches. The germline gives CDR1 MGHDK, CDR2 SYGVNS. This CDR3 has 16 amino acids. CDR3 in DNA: TGTGCCAGCAGTGTTCTCGGACTAGCGGGGAGGTACGAGCAGTACTTC. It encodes CASSVLGLAGRYEQYF.

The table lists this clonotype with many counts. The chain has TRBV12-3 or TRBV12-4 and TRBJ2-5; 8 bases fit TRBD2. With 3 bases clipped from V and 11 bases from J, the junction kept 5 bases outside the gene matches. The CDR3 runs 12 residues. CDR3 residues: CASSLASGLQYF. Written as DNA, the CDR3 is TGTGCCAGCAGTTTGGCTAGCGGGCTACAGTACTTC.

The CDR3 loop is CASTFQGGAGTEAFF. As DNA, the CDR3 is TGTGCCAGCACCTTTCAGGGGGGGGCCGGCACTGAAGCTTTCTTT. The chain uses TRBV2 and TRBJ1-1, with 7 bases identical to TRBD1. The CDR3 runs to 15 residues. Germline V gives CDR1 SNHLY, CDR2 FYNNEI. Germline trimming cut 7 bases from V and 4 bases from J; bases unmatched to any gene: 12.

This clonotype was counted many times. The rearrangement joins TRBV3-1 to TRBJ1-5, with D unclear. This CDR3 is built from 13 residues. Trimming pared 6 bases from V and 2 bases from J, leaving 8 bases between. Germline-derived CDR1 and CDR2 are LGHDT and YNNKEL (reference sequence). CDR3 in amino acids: CASSPVGNQPQHF. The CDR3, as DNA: TGTGCCAGCAGTCCCGTTGGCAATCAGCCCCAGCATTTT.

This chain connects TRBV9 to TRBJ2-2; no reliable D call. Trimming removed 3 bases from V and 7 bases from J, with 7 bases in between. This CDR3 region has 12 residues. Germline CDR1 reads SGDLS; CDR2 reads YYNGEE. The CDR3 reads CASSAPGGELFF. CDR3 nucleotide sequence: TGTGCCAGCAGCGCGCCGGGCGGGGAGCTGTTTTTT.

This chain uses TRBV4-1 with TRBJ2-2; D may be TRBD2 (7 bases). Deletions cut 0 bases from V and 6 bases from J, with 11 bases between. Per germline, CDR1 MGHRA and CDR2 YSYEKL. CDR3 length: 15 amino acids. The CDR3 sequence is CASSQEGGGPGELFF. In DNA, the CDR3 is TGCGCCAGCAGCCAAGAAGGGGGGGGGCCCGGGGAGCTGTTTTTT.

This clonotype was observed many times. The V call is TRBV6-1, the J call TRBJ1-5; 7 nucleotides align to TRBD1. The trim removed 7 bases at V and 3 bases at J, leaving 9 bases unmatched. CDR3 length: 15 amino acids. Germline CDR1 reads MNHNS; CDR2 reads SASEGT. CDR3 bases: TGTGCCAGCACCCGAGACAGGGCCAACAATCAGCCCCAGCATTTT. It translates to CASTRDRANNQPQHF.

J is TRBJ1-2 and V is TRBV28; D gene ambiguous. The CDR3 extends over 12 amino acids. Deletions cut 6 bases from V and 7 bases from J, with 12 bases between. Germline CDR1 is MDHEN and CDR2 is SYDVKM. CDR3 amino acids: CASSSTRGGYTF. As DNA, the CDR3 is TGTGCCAGCAGCTCAACCCGGGGTGGCTACACCTTC.

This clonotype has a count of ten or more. CDR3: CAAGGAGTWETQYF. Here the CDR3 DNA reads TGTGCCGCTGGGGGAGCGGGAACCTGGGAGACCCAGTACTTC. The chain recombines TRBV15 with TRBJ2-5; 7 bases line up with TRBD2. Germline V gene data show CDR1 as LNHNV and CDR2 as YYDKDF (reference sequence). The CDR3 loop spans 14 amino acids. V lost 11 bases, J lost 5 bases, and 14 bases stayed unmatched.

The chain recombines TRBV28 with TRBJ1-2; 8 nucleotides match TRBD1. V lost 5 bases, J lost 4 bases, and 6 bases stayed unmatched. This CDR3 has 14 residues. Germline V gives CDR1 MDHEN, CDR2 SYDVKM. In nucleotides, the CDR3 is TGTGCCAGCAGTCGAGCCGGGACAGGCTATGGCTACACCTTC. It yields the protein CASSRAGTGYGYTF.

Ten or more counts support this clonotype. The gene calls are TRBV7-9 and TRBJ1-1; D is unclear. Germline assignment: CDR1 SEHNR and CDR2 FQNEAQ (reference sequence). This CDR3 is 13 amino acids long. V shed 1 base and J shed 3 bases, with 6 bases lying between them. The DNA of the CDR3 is TGTGCCAGCAGCTTAGGAGAATACACTGAAGCTTTCTTT. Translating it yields CASSLGEYTEAFF.

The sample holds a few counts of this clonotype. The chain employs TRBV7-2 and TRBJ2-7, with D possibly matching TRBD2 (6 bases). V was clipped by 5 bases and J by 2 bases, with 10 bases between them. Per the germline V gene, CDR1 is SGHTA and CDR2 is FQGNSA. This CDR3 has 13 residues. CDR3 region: CASSGTAPYEQYF. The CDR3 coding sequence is TGTGCCAGCAGCGGGACTGCCCCCTACGAGCAGTACTTC.

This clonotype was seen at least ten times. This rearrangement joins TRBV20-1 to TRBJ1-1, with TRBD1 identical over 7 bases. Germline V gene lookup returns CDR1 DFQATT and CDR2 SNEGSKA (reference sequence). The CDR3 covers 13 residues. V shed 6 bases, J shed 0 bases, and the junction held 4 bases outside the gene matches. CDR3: CSASGTVNTEAFF. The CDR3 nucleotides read TGCAGTGCCTCCGGGACAGTGAACACTGAAGCTTTCTTT.